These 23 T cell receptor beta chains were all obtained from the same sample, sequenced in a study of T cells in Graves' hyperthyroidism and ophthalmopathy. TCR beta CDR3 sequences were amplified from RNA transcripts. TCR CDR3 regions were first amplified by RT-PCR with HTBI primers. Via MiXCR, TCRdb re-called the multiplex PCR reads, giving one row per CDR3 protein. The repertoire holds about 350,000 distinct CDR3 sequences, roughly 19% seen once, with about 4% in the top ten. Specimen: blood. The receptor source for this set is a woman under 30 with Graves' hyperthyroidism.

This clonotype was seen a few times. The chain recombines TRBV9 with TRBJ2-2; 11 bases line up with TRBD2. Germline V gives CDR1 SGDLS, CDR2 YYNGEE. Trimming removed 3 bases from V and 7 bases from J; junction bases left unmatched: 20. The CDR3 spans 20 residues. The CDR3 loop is CASSAGDRGRASGGFGELFF. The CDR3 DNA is TGTGCCAGCAGCGCAGGGGATCGCGGTAGGGCTAGCGGGGGGTTCGGGGAGCTGTTTTTT.

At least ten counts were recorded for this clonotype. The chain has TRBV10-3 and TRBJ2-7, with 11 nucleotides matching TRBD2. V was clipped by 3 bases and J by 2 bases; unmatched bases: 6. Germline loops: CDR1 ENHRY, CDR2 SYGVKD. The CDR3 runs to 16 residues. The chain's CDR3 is CAISDPTSGGTYEQYF. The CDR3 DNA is TGTGCCATCAGTGATCCCACTAGCGGGGGCACCTACGAGCAGTACTTC.

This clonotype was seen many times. The DNA for the CDR3 is TGTGCCAGCAGTCCACAGGGAGACGGGGCCAACGTCCTGACTTTC. Translating it yields CASSPQGDGANVLTF. V is TRBV6-1 and J is TRBJ2-6; weak D call: TRBD1 (6 bases). In germline, CDR1 is MNHNS, CDR2 SASEGT. CDR3 length equals 15 residues. V lost 5 bases and J lost 4, with 12 bases in between.

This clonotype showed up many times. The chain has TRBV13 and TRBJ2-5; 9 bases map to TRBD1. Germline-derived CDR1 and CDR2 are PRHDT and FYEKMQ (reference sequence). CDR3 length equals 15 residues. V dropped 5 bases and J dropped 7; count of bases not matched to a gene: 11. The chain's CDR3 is CASSPRDRVPRTQYF. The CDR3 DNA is TGTGCCAGCAGCCCCCGGGACAGGGTTCCAAGGACCCAGTACTTC.

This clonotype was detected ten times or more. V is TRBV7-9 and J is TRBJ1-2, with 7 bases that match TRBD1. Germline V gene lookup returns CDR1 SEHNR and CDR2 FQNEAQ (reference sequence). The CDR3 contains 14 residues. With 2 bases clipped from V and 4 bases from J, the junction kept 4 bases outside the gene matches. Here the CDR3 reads CASSLMTGSYGYTF. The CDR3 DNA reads TGTGCCAGCAGCTTAATGACAGGGAGCTATGGCTACACCTTC.

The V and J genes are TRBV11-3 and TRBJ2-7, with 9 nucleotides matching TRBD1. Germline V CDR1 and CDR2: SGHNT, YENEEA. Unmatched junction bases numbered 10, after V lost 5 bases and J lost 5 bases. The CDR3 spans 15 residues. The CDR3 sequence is CASSAPGTGTNEQYF. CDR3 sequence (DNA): TGTGCCAGCAGCGCCCCGGGGACAGGGACAAACGAGCAGTACTTC.

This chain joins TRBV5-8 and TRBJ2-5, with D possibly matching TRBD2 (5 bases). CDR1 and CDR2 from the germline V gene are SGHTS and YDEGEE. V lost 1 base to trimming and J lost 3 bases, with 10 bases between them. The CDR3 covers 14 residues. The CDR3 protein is CASSLLRVEETQYF. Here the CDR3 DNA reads TGTGCCAGCAGCTTGTTGAGGGTGGAAGAGACCCAGTACTTC.

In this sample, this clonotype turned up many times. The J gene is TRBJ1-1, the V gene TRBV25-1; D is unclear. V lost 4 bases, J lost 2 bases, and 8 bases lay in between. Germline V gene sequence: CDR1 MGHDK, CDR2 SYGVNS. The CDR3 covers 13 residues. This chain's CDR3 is CASSGAVNTEAFF. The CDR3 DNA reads TGTGCCAGCAGTGGTGCGGTAAACACTGAAGCTTTCTTT.

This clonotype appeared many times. CDR3 sequence reads: CAWSIGPNTEAFF. The CDR3 DNA reads as TGTGCCTGGAGTATTGGACCGAACACTGAAGCTTTCTTT. V gene TRBV30 combines with J gene TRBJ1-1, with no clear D. The CDR3 totals 13 residues. CDR1 and CDR2 from the germline V gene are GTSNPN and SVGIG (reference sequence). Trimming left V 2 bases short and J 1 base short, with 8 bases between.

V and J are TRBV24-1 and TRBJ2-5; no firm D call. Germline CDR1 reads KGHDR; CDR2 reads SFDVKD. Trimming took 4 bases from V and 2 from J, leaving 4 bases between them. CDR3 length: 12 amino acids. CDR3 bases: TGTGCCACCAGTGACGAACAAGAGACCCAGTACTTC. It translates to CATSDEQETQYF.

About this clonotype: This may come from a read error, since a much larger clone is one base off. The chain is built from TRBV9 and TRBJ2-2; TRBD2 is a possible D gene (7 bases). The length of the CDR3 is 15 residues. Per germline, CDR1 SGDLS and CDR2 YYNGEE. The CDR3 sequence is CAGSEGGRKTGELFF. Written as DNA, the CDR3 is TGTGCCGGCAGCGAGGGGGGGCGCAAGACCGGGGAGCTGTTTTTT. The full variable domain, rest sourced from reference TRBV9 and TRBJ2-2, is DSGVTQTPKHLITATGQRVTLRCSPRSGDLSVYWYQQSLDQGLQFLIQYYNGEERAKGNILERFSAQQFPDLHSELNLSSLELGDSALYFCAGSEGGRKTGELFFGEGSRLTVL.

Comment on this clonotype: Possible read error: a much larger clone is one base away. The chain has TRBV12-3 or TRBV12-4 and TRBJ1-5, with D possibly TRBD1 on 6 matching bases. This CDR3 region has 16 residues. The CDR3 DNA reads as TGTGCCAACAGTCTTGAAATTACACAGGGAAATCAGCCCCAGCATTTT. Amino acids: CANSLEITQGNQPQHF.

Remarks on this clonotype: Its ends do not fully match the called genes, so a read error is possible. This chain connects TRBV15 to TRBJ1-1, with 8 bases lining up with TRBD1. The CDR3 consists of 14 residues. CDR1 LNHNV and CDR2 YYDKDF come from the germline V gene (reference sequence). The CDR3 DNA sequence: TGTGCCACCAGCAGAGAGGGCAGGGGGCGCAGAGCTCTCTTT. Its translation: CATSREGRGRRALF.

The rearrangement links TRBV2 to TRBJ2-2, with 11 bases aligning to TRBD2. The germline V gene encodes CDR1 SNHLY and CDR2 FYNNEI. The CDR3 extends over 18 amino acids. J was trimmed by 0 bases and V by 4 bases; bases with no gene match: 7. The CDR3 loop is CASSAYGGLAANTGELFF. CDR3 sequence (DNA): TGTGCCAGCAGTGCTTACGGGGGACTAGCGGCGAACACCGGGGAGCTGTTTTTT.

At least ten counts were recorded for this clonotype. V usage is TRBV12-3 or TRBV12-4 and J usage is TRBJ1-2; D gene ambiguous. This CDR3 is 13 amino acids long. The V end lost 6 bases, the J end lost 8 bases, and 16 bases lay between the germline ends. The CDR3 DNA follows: TGTGCCAGCAGATCCGTCCCTACTTACGGCTACACCTTC. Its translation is CASRSVPTYGYTF.

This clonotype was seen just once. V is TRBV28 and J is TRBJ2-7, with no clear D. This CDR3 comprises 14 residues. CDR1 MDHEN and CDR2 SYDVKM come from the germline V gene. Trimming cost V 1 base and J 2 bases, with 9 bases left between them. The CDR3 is CASSLSPGPYEQYF. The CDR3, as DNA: TGTGCCAGCAGTTTATCTCCAGGCCCCTACGAGCAGTACTTC.

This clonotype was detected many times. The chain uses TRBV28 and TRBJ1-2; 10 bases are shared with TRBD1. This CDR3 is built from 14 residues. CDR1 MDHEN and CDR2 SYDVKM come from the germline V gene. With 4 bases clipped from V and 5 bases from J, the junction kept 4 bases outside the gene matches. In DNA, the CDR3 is TGTGCCAGCAGTTCAAGGACAGGGGGATATGGCTACACCTTC. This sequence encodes CASSSRTGGYGYTF.

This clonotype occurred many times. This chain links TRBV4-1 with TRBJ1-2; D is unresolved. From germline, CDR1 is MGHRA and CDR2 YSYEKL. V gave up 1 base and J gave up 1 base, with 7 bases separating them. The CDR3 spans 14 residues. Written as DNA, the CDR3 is TGCGCCAGCAGCCAAGCCACAGTTAACTATGGCTACACCTTC. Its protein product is CASSQATVNYGYTF.

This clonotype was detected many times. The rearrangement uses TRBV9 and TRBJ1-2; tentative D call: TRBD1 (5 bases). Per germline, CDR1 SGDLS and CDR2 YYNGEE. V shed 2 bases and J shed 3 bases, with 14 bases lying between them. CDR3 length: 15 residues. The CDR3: CASSVRQRDDYGYTF. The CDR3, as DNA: TGTGCCAGCAGCGTGCGACAGAGGGACGACTATGGCTACACCTTC.

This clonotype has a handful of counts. CDR3 region: CASSWGIGTEDEQYF. The DNA for the CDR3 is TGTGCCAGCAGCTGGGGGATTGGGACAGAGGACGAGCAGTACTTC. This chain links TRBV7-9 with TRBJ2-7, with TRBD1 identical over 7 bases. V lost 4 bases and J lost 5; bases outside the gene matches: 11. The germline V gene has CDR1 SEHNR and CDR2 FQNEAQ (reference sequence). This CDR3 is built from 15 residues.

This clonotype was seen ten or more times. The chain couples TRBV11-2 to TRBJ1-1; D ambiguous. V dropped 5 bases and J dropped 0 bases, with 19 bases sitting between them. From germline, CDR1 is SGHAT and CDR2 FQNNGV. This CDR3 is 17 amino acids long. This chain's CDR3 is CASSIIPVRSMNTEAFF. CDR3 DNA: TGTGCCAGCAGCATCATCCCGGTCCGGTCCATGAACACTGAAGCTTTCTTT.

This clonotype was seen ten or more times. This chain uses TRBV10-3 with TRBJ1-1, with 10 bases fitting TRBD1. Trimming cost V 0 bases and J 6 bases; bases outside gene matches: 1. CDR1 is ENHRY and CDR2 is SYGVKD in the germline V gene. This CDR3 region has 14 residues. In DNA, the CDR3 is TGTGCCATCAGTGAGTCGGACAGGGGGTCTGAAGCTTTCTTT. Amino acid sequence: CAISESDRGSEAFF.

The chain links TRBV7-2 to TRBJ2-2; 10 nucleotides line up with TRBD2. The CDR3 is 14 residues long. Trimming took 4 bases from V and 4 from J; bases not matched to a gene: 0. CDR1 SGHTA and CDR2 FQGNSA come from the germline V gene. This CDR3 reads CASSSSGSTGELFF. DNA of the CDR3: TGTGCCAGCAGCTCTAGCGGGAGCACCGGGGAGCTGTTTTTT.